This TCR beta chain stems from a study of T-cell memory formation after mild COVID-19. Across the whole study: Across donors, TCR clusters were largely donor specific. Notes on the study in general: Pre-infection memory showed some responding clones, and this suggested that cross-reactive memory joined.

This clonotype was seen only once. The antigen remains unidentified. V was pared by 6 bases and J by 6 bases, with 14 bases between. Per the germline V gene, CDR1 is SGDLS and CDR2 is YYNGEE. CDR3 length: 13 residues. From the 5' RACE reads, TCRdb called clonotypes with MiXCR, one entry per CDR3 protein. The sample lists hundreds of thousands of distinct CDR3 sequences, roughly a quarter occurring once. The specimen sequenced was PBMCs or a T cell subset sorted from them (not recorded which). The TCR comes from an adult woman who had mild COVID-19 (a few samples of this study predate the infection). Cell type and time point are not known. The genes are TRBV9 and TRBJ2-3; TRBD1 might be the D (5 bases). The DNA of the CDR3 is TGTGCCAGCACCTTTTCTAAGGGGGATACGCAGTATTTT. Its protein is CASTFSKGDTQYF.